This TCR beta chain comes out of a study of graft-versus-host responses after intestinal transplantation. Looking at the study overall: All of the recipients had induction that used anti-thymocyte globulin, then tacrolimus and steroids for approximately 3 years.

Findings and caveats of the study: Among circulating GvH clones, peak levels were associated with early post-transplant declines in HvG clones. GvH clones were identified in recipient marrow, with some first appearing in ileum or blood.

Data came from immunoSEQ multiplex PCR; TCRdb stores just in-frame clones and leaves some out. The sample shows 85,000 to 90,000 clones, around 83% of them seen only once. V was pared by 1 base and J by 3 bases, with 3 bases of the junction left unmatched. Germline CDR1 is KGHSH and CDR2 is LQKENI. The CDR3 loop spans 15 amino acids. This clone has just one count. What it binds is unknown. Sequencing was performed on unstimulated CD8+ T cells sorted from spleen or lymph node cells, taken before intestinal transplant. This receptor was identified in a human donor who received an intestinal transplant. This rearrangement joins TRBV18 to TRBJ2-7; TRBD1 agrees at 10 bases. This CDR3 reads CASSPRDRGVYEQYF. The CDR3 bases are TGTGCCAGCTCACCACGGGACAGGGGCGTCTACGAGCAGTACTTC.